Given below is one TCR beta chain in context. Enrollees, about 18 to 89 years old, lived in about two dozen US areas. This record belongs to a study of blood T cell repertoires in COVID-19. In the study overall: Samples taken during acute and convalescent COVID-19 were collected in the United States, Italy and Spain. T cells, B-cell-depleted T cells, or PBMCs supplied cDNA or gDNA.

In the original analysis: Estimation of nucleated cell counts was performed using reference gene primer amplification. Repertoires were generated with immunoSEQ multiplex PCR, while TCRdb's copy carries only in-frame clones and drops some. V and J calls and clone size are those listed in that table; D and trimming were worked out from the DNA. The sample carries 150,000 to 250,000 clones, 87% recorded once. Specimen: PBMCs or T cells enriched from blood (not recorded which). This clonotype was obtained from a woman aged 30 to 39 who had recovered from COVID-19.

The CDR3 DNA reads TGTGCCATCAGGCCCGGACAGCAAAACACTGAAGCTTTCTTT. This gives the protein CAIRPGQQNTEAFF. The chain links TRBV10-3 to TRBJ1-1; D is possibly TRBD1 (6 bases). V lost 6 bases to trimming and J lost 2 bases, with 13 bases between them. Germline V lookup: CDR1 ENHRY, CDR2 SYGVKD. The CDR3 covers 14 residues.